This passage covers 14 T cell receptor beta chains from one sample sequenced in a study of identifying expanded T cells in peripheral blood. TCRdb keeps only in-frame clones here, not all; method: immunoSEQ multiplex PCR. The data show about 52,000 clones, with 82% seen just once and roughly 15% held by the top ten. The sequencing input was blood. The receptors derive from a person aged 18-70 years in good health.

DNA for the CDR3: TGTGCCAGCAGCCCCAACACGACCTACAGGGCGAATGAAAAACTGTTTTTT. It specifies CASSPNTTYRANEKLFF. The chain links TRBV7-9 to TRBJ1-4, with D possibly TRBD1 on 6 matching bases. Trimming cost V 5 bases and J 5 bases, with 21 bases left between them. Germline V gene data show CDR1 as SEHNR and CDR2 as FQNEAQ (reference sequence). The CDR3 sequence is 17 residues long. The variable domain in full, with the rest retrieved from reference TRBV7-9 and TRBJ1-4, is DTGVSQNPRHKITKRGQNVTFRCDPISEHNRLYWYRQTLGQGPEFLTYFQNEAQLEKSRLLSDRFSAERPKGSFSTLEIQRTEQGDSAMYLCASSPNTTYRANEKLFFGSGTQLSVL.

The chain recombines TRBV11-1 with TRBJ1-6, with D uncertain. Germline lookup yields CDR1 SGHAT and CDR2 FQDESV (reference sequence). The CDR3 is 15 amino acids. Trimming cost V 6 bases and J 7 bases, with 16 bases left between them. The CDR3 spells CASSFRQELNSPLHF. CDR3 coding DNA: TGTGCCAGCAGTTTCAGACAAGAACTAAATTCACCCCTCCACTTT.

This sequence joins TRBV12-5 and TRBJ2-3; D unclear. The CDR3 is 14 amino acids. Germline V CDR1 and CDR2: LGHNT, FRNRAP. V was trimmed by 0 bases and J by 4 bases, leaving 8 bases between them. The chain's CDR3 is CASGLVWVPDTQYF. DNA for the CDR3: TGTGCTAGTGGTTTGGTCTGGGTACCAGATACGCAGTATTTT.

Written as DNA, the CDR3 is TGTGCCAGCTCGACAGGGGTTCAAGAGACCCAGTACTTC. Translation gives CASSTGVQETQYF. The gene calls are TRBV19 and TRBJ2-5; 8 bases are shared with TRBD1. Germline V lookup: CDR1 LNHDA, CDR2 SQIVND (reference sequence). The J segment lost 2 bases and the V segment lost 9 bases, leaving 5 bases of the junction unmatched. This CDR3 has 13 amino acids.

The chain links TRBV9 to TRBJ1-2; D call uncertain. The CDR3 totals 13 residues. V lost 0 bases and J lost 0, with 3 bases in between. Germline values: CDR1 SGDLS, CDR2 YYNGEE. The CDR3 region has the DNA TGTGCCAGCAGCGTAGGGACTAACTATGGCTACACCTTC. Translated: CASSVGTNYGYTF.

The CDR3 DNA reads as TGTGCCAGCGGGGACAGGATTAACTATGGCTACACCTTC. Translated: CASGDRINYGYTF. The chain recombines TRBV6-1 with TRBJ1-2; 8 nucleotides agree with TRBD1. The CDR3 loop spans 13 amino acids. In germline, CDR1 is MNHNS, CDR2 SASEGT. The trim removed 8 bases at V and 1 base at J, leaving 3 bases unmatched.

The V and J genes are TRBV19 and TRBJ2-1, with D hard to call. V lost 4 bases and J lost 15, with 16 bases in between. This CDR3 is 12 amino acids long. Germline lookup yields CDR1 LNHDA and CDR2 SQIVND (reference sequence). The CDR3 spells CASSSRKGAPFF. The CDR3 DNA sequence: TGTGCCAGTAGTAGTAGGAAGGGTGCCCCGTTCTTC.

The genes are TRBV30 and TRBJ2-2; D is unclear. The CDR3 loop spans 15 amino acids. V dropped 0 bases and J dropped 4 bases, with 12 bases sitting between them. CDR1 is GTSNPN and CDR2 is SVGIG in the germline V gene (reference sequence). The CDR3 coding sequence is TGTGCCTGGAGTGTATCGGGTCTTGGCACCGGGGAGCTGTTTTTT. The encoded protein is CAWSVSGLGTGELFF.

The chain links TRBV6-1 to TRBJ1-5, with D uncertain. The germline gives CDR1 MNHNS, CDR2 SASEGT. This CDR3 region has 14 residues. V lost 6 bases and J 4 bases, leaving 13 bases between the germline ends. The CDR3 is CASSRGQPNQPQHF. The CDR3 DNA reads as TGTGCCAGCAGCCGAGGGCAGCCGAATCAGCCCCAGCATTTT.

The gene calls are TRBV5-6 and TRBJ1-1; D gene uncertain. V shed 3 bases and J shed 7 bases, with 10 bases lying between them. Germline assignment: CDR1 SGHDT and CDR2 YYEEEE. The CDR3 consists of 12 residues. CDR3 loop: CASSSKRDEAFF. CDR3 in DNA: TGTGCCAGCAGCTCCAAGAGAGATGAAGCTTTCTTT.

This clone has just a few counts. The genes are TRBV25-1 and TRBJ1-2; a possible D gene is TRBD1 (6 bases). V dropped 5 bases and J dropped 4 bases, with 14 bases sitting between them. Per germline, CDR1 MGHDK and CDR2 SYGVNS. This CDR3 is built from 14 residues. In DNA, the CDR3 is TGTGCCAGCAGTACTGCCGGGACATCCTATGGCTACACCTTC. Translation gives CASSTAGTSYGYTF.

The V call is TRBV6-6, the J call TRBJ1-2; 9 bases agree with TRBD1. CDR1 is MNHNY and CDR2 is SVGAGI in the germline V gene (reference sequence). Unmatched junction bases numbered 11, after V lost 7 bases and J lost 8 bases. This CDR3 spans 14 amino acids. Here the CDR3 reads CASIHRDRAFGYTF. The CDR3 DNA follows: TGTGCCAGCATCCACCGGGACAGGGCTTTCGGCTACACCTTC.

V is TRBV19 and J is TRBJ2-1; 14 positions match TRBD2. CDR3 length: 15 amino acids. Losses at the gene ends were 7 bases for V and 7 bases for J; bases not matched to a gene: 6. Germline V lookup: CDR1 LNHDA, CDR2 SQIVND (reference sequence). Here the CDR3 DNA reads TGTGCCAGTAAGGGACTAGCGGGAGTGGCAAATGAGCAGTTCTTC. It is translated as CASKGLAGVANEQFF.

The chain couples TRBV7-2 to TRBJ2-1; either TRBD1 or TRBD2 may fit D (5 bases each). Germline-derived CDR1 and CDR2 are SGHTA and FQGNSA. V lost 4 bases to trimming and J lost 9 bases, with 19 bases between them. The CDR3 spans 15 residues. The CDR3 nucleotides read TGTGCCAGCAGCTCCGTGTCTATTGGGGGTACTGAGCAGTTCTTC. Encoded protein: CASSSVSIGGTEQFF.